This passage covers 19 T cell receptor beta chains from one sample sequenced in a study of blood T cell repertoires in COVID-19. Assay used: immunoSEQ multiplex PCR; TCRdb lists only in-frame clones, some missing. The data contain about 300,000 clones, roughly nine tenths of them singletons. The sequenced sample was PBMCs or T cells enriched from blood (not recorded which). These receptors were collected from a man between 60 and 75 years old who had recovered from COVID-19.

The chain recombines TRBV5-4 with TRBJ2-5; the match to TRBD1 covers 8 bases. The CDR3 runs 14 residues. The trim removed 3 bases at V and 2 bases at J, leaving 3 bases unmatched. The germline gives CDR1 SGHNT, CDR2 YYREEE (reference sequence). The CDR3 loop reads CASSSTGGQETQYF. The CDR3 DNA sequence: TGTGCCAGCAGCTCAACAGGGGGACAAGAGACCCAGTACTTC.

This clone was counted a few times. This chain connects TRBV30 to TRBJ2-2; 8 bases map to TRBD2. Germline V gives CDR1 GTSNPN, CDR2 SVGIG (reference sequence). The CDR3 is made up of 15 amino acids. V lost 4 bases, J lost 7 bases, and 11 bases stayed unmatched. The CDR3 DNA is TGTGCCTGGAAGGCAGCGGGAGCATTTGGCGGGGAGCTGTTTTTT. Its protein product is CAWKAAGAFGGELFF.

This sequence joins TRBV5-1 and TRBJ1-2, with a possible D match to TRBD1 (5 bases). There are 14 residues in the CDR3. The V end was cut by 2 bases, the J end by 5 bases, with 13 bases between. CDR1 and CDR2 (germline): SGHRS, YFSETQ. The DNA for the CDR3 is TGCGCCAGCAGCTTCGGGGCGGGGGAGTATGGCTACACCTTC. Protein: CASSFGAGEYGYTF.

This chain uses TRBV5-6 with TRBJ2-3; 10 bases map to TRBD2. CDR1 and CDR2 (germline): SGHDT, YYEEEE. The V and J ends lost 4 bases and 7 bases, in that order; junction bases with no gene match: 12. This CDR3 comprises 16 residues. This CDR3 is CASSDALAGELYTQYF. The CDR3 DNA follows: TGTGCCAGCAGCGACGCGCTAGCGGGAGAACTGTATACGCAGTATTTT.

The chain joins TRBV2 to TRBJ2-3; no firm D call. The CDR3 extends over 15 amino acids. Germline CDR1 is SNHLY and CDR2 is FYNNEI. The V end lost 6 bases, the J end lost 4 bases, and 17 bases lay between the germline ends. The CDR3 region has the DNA TGTGCCAGCAGCGCTGATTTAGCCCGCCCAGATACGCAGTATTTT. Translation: CASSADLARPDTQYF.

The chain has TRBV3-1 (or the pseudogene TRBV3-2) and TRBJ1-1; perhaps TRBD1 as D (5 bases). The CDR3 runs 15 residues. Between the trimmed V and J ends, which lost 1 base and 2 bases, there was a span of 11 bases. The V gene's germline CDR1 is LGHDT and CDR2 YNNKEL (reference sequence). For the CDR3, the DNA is TGTGCCAGCAGCCAAGCTGCGGGACTTAACACTGAAGCTTTCTTT. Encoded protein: CASSQAAGLNTEAFF.

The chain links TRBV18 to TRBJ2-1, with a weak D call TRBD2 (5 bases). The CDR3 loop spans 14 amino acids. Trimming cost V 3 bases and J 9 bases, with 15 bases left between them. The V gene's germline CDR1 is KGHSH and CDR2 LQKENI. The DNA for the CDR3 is TGTGCCAGCTCACCTCGGTGGAGCGGCCCTGAGCAGTTCTTC. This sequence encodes CASSPRWSGPEQFF.

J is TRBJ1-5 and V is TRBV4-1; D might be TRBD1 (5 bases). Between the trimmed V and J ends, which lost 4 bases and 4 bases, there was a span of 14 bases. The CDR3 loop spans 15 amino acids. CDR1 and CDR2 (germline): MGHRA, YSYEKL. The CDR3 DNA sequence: TGCGCCAGCAGCCCCGGGTTTGGGGCTAATCAGCCCCAGCATTTT. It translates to CASSPGFGANQPQHF.

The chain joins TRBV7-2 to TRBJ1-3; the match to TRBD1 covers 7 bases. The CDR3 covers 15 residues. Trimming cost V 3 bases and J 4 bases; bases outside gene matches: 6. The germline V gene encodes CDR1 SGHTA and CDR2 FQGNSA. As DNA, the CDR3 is TGTGCCAGCAGCTTCCTTAACAGGGGAGGAAACACCATATATTTT. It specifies CASSFLNRGGNTIYF.

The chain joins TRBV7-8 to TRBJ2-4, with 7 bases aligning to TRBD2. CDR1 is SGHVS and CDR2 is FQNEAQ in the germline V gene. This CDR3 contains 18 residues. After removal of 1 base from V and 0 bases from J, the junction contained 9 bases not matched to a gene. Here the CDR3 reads CASSLGSGGSVAKNIQYF. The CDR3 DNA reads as TGTGCCAGCAGCTTAGGTTCCGGCGGGAGTGTAGCCAAAAACATTCAGTACTTC.

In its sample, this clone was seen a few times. CDR3 nucleotide sequence: TGTGCCACCAGTGATCCCAGGACAGGGGGCGTCGAAAAACTGTTTTTT. Protein sequence: CATSDPRTGGVEKLFF. V is TRBV24-1 and J is TRBJ1-4; 11 nucleotides align to TRBD1. The CDR3 runs 16 residues. The germline CDR1 and CDR2 sequences are KGHDR and SFDVKD. The J segment lost 8 bases and the V segment lost 3 bases, leaving 7 bases of the junction unmatched.

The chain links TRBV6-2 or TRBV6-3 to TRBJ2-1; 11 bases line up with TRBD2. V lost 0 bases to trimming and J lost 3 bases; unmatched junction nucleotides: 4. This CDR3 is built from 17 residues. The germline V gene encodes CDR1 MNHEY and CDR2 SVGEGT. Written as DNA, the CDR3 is TGTGCCAGCAGTTACTCGTCGACTAGCGGGATCTACAATGAGCAGTTCTTC. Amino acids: CASSYSSTSGIYNEQFF.

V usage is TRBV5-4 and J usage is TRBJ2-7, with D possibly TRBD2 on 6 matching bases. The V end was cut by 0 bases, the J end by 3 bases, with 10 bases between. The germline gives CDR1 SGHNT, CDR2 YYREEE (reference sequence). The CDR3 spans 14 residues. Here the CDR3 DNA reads TGTGCCAGCAGCTTGGAGGCGGGGAGCTACGAGCAGTACTTC. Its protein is CASSLEAGSYEQYF.

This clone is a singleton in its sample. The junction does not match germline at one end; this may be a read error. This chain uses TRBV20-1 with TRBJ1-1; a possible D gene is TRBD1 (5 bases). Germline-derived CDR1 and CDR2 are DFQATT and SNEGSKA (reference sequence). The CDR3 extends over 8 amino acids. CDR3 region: CSAERGTF. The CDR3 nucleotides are TGCAGTGCGGAGCGGGGGACCTTT.

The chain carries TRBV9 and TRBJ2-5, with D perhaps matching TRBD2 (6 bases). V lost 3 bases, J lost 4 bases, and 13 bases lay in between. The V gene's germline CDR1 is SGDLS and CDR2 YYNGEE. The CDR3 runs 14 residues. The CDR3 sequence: CASSAVGGIETQYF. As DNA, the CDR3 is TGTGCCAGCAGCGCCGTTGGGGGGATAGAGACCCAGTACTTC.

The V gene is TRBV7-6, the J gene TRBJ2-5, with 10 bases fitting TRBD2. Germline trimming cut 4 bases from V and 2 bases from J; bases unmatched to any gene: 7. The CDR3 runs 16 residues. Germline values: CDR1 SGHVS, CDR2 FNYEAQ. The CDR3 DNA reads TGTGCCAGCAGCTCGCTGCTACTAGCGGGGCAAGAGACCCAGTACTTC. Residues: CASSSLLLAGQETQYF.

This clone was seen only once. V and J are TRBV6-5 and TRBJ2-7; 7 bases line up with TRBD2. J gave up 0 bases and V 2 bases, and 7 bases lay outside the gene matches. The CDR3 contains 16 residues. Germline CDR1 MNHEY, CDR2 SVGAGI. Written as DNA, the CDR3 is TGTGCCAGCAGTTACCGGGGAGGGAGGGCCTCCTACGAGCAGTACTTC. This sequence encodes CASSYRGGRASYEQYF.

The CDR3 here is CASSLAEVTGELFF. The CDR3 region has the DNA TGCGCCAGCAGCCTAGCTGAAGTCACCGGGGAGCTGTTTTTT. This chain joins TRBV5-1 and TRBJ2-2; possibly TRBD2 for D (5 bases). The CDR3 consists of 14 residues. V was clipped by 4 bases and J by 4 bases, with 11 bases between them. In germline, CDR1 is SGHRS, CDR2 YFSETQ.

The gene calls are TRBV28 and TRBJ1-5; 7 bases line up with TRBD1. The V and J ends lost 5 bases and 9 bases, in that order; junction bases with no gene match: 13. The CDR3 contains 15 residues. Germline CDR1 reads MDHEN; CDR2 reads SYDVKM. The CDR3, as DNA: TGTGCCAGCAGTCTGCCGGGCAGGGGGGCTGGGCCCCAGCATTTT. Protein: CASSLPGRGAGPQHF.